This T cell receptor beta chain was profiled in a study of T cells after yellow fever vaccination. Looking at the study overall: Any fraction with a low cell number was prepared using SMART-Seq v4 Ultra Low Input. Study observations and caveats: Reappearance after the booster was observed for most primary-vaccination clones (around 95% CD4, roughly 90% CD8). Researchers noted that a small share of clonotypes showed up in both CD4 and CD8 compartments.

The germline CDR1 and CDR2 sequences are LGHNA and YSLEER. The CDR3 runs to 16 residues. V trimming: 0 bases; J trimming: 6 bases; junction bases outside the gene matches: 7. MiXCR was run by TCRdb on the 5' RACE reads, yielding one entry per CDR3 protein. The sample lists hundreds of thousands of distinct CDR3 sequences, roughly an eighth occurring once. In its sample, this clonotype was seen a few times. Its cognate antigen is unknown. Sequenced here: PBMCs, sampled on the day of the yellow fever booster vaccination. The source is a man younger than 40 who received the YFV17D yellow fever vaccine. V and J are TRBV4-3 and TRBJ2-4; 8 nucleotides agree with TRBD1. The DNA of the CDR3 is TGCGCCAGCAGCCAAGATACTCTGGGACAGGTAAACATTCAGTACTTC. Amino acid sequence: CASSQDTLGQVNIQYF.